Presented here are 21 T cell receptor beta chains from one specimen sequenced in a study of T cell repertoires in cytomegalovirus infection. TCRdb called the reads again in MiXCR, with one record for every CDR3 protein. The top ten clones hold about 20% of a sample with a few hundred thousand distinct CDR3 sequences, roughly a fifth of them seen once. These receptors are not linked to any known antigen. Source: cultured PBMCs, taken from culture after CMV antigen stimulation. These receptors were obtained from a human donor in good health (CMV status not recorded). Some clones in this sample may be carry-over from other donors' samples.

V gene TRBV12-3 or TRBV12-4 combines with J gene TRBJ1-2; D gene ambiguous. CDR3 length: 13 residues. The ends were cut back, 5 bases at V and 8 bases at J, with 15 bases in the middle. The CDR3: CASSQDGIWGYTF. CDR3 in DNA: TGTGCCAGCAGTCAGGACGGCATATGGGGCTACACCTTC.

The CDR3 sequence: CASSSALYEQFF. The DNA of the CDR3 is TGTGCCAGCAGTTCAGCTTTGTATGAGCAGTTCTTC. This rearrangement joins TRBV6-5 to TRBJ2-1; D uncertain. V shed 4 bases and J shed 8 bases, with 9 bases lying between them. Germline CDR1 MNHEY, CDR2 SVGAGI. This CDR3 spans 12 amino acids.

The CDR3 sequence is CASSVATGGKLTEAFF. The CDR3 region has the DNA TGTGCCAGCAGCGTAGCGACAGGGGGCAAACTCACTGAAGCTTTCTTT. V is TRBV9 and J is TRBJ1-1; TRBD1 agrees at 10 bases. J lost 4 bases, V lost 0 bases, and 6 bases had no gene match. There are 16 residues in the CDR3. CDR1 SGDLS and CDR2 YYNGEE come from the germline V gene.

This clonotype was counted only a few times. The rearrangement joins TRBV12-3 or TRBV12-4 to TRBJ2-2; D call uncertain. The V gene lost 6 bases and the J gene lost 3 bases, with 14 bases spanning the gap. There are 15 residues in the CDR3. The CDR3 spells CASSSALLDTGELFF. The DNA of the CDR3 is TGTGCCAGCAGCTCGGCTCTGTTGGACACCGGGGAGCTGTTTTTT.

This clonotype appeared a few times. This rearrangement joins TRBV12-3 or TRBV12-4 to TRBJ2-2, with 13 bases fitting TRBD2. Trimming took 5 bases from V and 1 from J; bases not matched to a gene: 4. The CDR3 loop spans 17 amino acids. CDR3 DNA: TGTGCCAGCAGTCCCCGGACTAGCGGGGGGAACACCGGGGAGCTGTTTTTT. The encoded protein is CASSPRTSGGNTGELFF.

This clonotype was seen repeatedly, ten times or more. The gene calls are TRBV27 and TRBJ2-5; 7 bases line up with TRBD1. V lost 4 bases and J lost 2; bases outside the gene matches: 10. Germline values: CDR1 MNHEY, CDR2 SMNVEV (reference sequence). There are 16 residues in the CDR3. The CDR3 loop reads CASSSLWTGKQETQYF. CDR3 in DNA: TGTGCCAGCAGTTCTCTGTGGACAGGAAAACAAGAGACCCAGTACTTC.

In its sample, this clonotype was seen many times. The chain employs TRBV7-2 and TRBJ1-1; D possibly corresponds to TRBD1 (6 bases). Looked up from germline, CDR1 is SGHTA and CDR2 is FQGNSA. This CDR3 spans 14 amino acids. V lost 5 bases and J 1 base, leaving 11 bases between the germline ends. CDR3 sequence reads: CASSPGAQNTEAFF. In nucleotides, the CDR3 is TGTGCCAGCAGCCCAGGGGCCCAGAACACTGAAGCTTTCTTT.

This clonotype was observed many times. The chain joins TRBV7-2 to TRBJ2-7; no clear D. The CDR3 contains 15 residues. The germline V gene encodes CDR1 SGHTA and CDR2 FQGNSA. V gave up 0 bases and J gave up 6 bases, with 15 bases separating them. The CDR3 region has the DNA TGTGCCAGCAGCTTAGCGGGTTGGGCCGCCGGCGAGCAGTACGTC. Translation gives CASSLAGWAAGEQYV.

Sample share makes this clonotype medium-sized. The chain combines TRBV7-2 with TRBJ2-2; the match to TRBD1 covers 7 bases. The CDR3 runs to 16 residues. CDR1 SGHTA and CDR2 FQGNSA come from the germline V gene. J was trimmed by 4 bases and V by 5 bases; bases with no gene match: 10. The CDR3, as DNA: TGTGCCAGCAGCCGCCGGACAGGCGTGAGCACCGGGGAGCTGTTTTTT. Encoded protein: CASSRRTGVSTGELFF.

The rearrangement uses TRBV20-1 and TRBJ2-3; possibly TRBD1 for D (6 bases). The CDR3 length is 16 residues. Trimming cost V 1 base and J 1 base, with 15 bases left between them. The germline V gene has CDR1 DFQATT and CDR2 SNEGSKA (reference sequence). The CDR3 DNA reads as TGCAGTGCTAGAGGTCCAGGGGACCTTGGCACAGATACGCAGTATTTT. Protein product: CSARGPGDLGTDTQYF.

In this sample, this clonotype turned up many times. The rearrangement links TRBV7-2 to TRBJ1-2; possibly TRBD1 for D (6 bases). V gave up 10 bases and J gave up 5 bases, with 23 bases separating them. The CDR3 contains 15 residues. Germline CDR1 is SGHTA and CDR2 is FQGNSA. The CDR3 sequence: CAIANEGGAYYGYTF. The CDR3 region has the DNA TGTGCCATCGCGAACGAGGGGGGCGCTTATTATGGCTACACCTTC.

This clonotype has a count of ten or more. The chain has TRBV7-9 and TRBJ1-6, with 7 bases identical to TRBD1. The length of the CDR3 is 15 residues. V was clipped by 5 bases and J by 2 bases; unmatched bases: 3. CDR1 and CDR2 (germline): SEHNR, FQNEAQ (reference sequence). The DNA of the CDR3 is TGTGCCAGCAGCGTAACAGGGGCCTATAATTCACCCCTCCACTTT. Encoded protein: CASSVTGAYNSPLHF.

The sample holds a few counts of this clonotype. The V call is TRBV19, the J call TRBJ1-1; possibly TRBD1 for D (5 bases). V was pared by 7 bases and J by 5 bases, with 17 bases between. CDR1 LNHDA and CDR2 SQIVND come from the germline V gene (reference sequence). The CDR3 runs to 14 residues. The CDR3 sequence is CASTKMGPGTEAFF. In DNA, the CDR3 is TGTGCCAGTACCAAAATGGGACCGGGGACTGAAGCTTTCTTT.

The gene calls are TRBV24-1 and TRBJ2-1; 12 nucleotides match TRBD1. The V and J ends lost 5 bases and 6 bases, in that order; junction bases with no gene match: 1. The CDR3 covers 14 residues. The germline gives CDR1 KGHDR, CDR2 SFDVKD. CDR3 protein: CATSVGQGANEQFF. CDR3 sequence (DNA): TGTGCCACCAGTGTGGGACAGGGGGCCAATGAGCAGTTCTTC.

At least ten counts were recorded for this clonotype. This sequence joins TRBV12-3 or TRBV12-4 and TRBJ2-7, with 8 bases identical to TRBD2. V trimming: 6 bases; J trimming: 4 bases; junction bases outside the gene matches: 8. The CDR3 covers 14 residues. For the CDR3, the DNA is TGTGCCAGCAGCCCCTGGGCTAGCGGGTACGAGCAGTACGTC. This translates into CASSPWASGYEQYV.

This clonotype appeared many times. This chain connects TRBV7-2 to TRBJ2-7; D remains ambiguous. CDR1 and CDR2 from the germline V gene are SGHTA and FQGNSA. This CDR3 contains 12 residues. Between the trimmed V and J ends, which lost 1 base and 4 bases, there was a span of 5 bases. This CDR3 is CASSLDLYEQYV. The CDR3, as DNA: TGTGCCAGCAGCTTAGATTTATACGAGCAGTACGTC.

This clonotype was seen a handful of times. The chain carries TRBV7-9 and TRBJ2-7; 9 nucleotides line up with TRBD1. Trimming took 5 bases from V and 2 from J; bases not matched to a gene: 4. Per germline, CDR1 SEHNR and CDR2 FQNEAQ (reference sequence). This CDR3 spans 14 amino acids. CDR3 residues: CASSQGQGTYEQYV. The CDR3 nucleotides read TGTGCCAGCAGCCAGGGACAGGGAACCTACGAGCAGTACGTC.

This chain connects TRBV19 to TRBJ2-6; D may match TRBD1 or TRBD2 (6 bases each). This CDR3 is 16 amino acids long. Germline CDR1 is LNHDA and CDR2 is SQIVND (reference sequence). V was trimmed by 3 bases and J by 1 base, leaving 10 bases between them. CDR3 region: CASSIGGRSGANVLTF. CDR3 nucleotides: TGTGCCAGTAGTATCGGGGGCCGGTCTGGGGCCAACGTCCTGACTTTC.

The chain has TRBV6-1 and TRBJ2-7; D tentatively fits TRBD1 or TRBD2 (5 bases each). This CDR3 contains 15 residues. From germline, CDR1 is MNHNS and CDR2 SASEGT. V was shortened by 6 bases and J by 2 bases, with 17 bases between the two germline ends. CDR3 nucleotide sequence: TGTGCCAGCAGACGAAGTCGGGACGGACCCTACGAGCAGTACTTC. It specifies CASRRSRDGPYEQYF.

This chain uses TRBV5-1 with TRBJ2-1, with 11 nucleotides matching TRBD2. Germline V lookup: CDR1 SGHRS, CDR2 YFSETQ. The ends lost 4 bases at V and 6 bases at J; junction bases unmatched: 6. The CDR3 has 15 amino acids. The CDR3 spells CASSQRTSGPNEQFF. The CDR3 coding sequence is TGCGCCAGCAGCCAACGGACTAGCGGGCCCAATGAGCAGTTCTTC.

The table lists this clonotype with a few counts. This sequence joins TRBV9 and TRBJ2-3; no clear D. The CDR3 length is 16 residues. Germline V lookup: CDR1 SGDLS, CDR2 YYNGEE. Trimming removed 3 bases at V and 0 bases at J, with 14 bases between. CDR3 coding DNA: TGTGCCAGCAGCGCAAGAAAGTTCGACAGCACAGATACGCAGTATTTT. Protein: CASSARKFDSTDTQYF.